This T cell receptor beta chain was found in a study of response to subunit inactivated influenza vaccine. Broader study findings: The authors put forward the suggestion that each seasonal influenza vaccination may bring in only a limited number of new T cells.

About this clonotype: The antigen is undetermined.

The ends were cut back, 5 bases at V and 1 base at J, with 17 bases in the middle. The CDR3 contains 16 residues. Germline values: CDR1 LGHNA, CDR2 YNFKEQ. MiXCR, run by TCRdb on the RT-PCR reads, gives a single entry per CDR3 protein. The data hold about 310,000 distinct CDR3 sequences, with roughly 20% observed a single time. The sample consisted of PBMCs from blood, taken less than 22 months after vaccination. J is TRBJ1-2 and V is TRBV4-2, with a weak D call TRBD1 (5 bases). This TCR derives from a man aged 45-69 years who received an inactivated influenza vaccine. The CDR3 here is CASSSEGRALNYGYTF. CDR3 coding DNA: TGTGCCAGCAGCAGCGAGGGACGGGCACTTAACTATGGCTACACCTTC.